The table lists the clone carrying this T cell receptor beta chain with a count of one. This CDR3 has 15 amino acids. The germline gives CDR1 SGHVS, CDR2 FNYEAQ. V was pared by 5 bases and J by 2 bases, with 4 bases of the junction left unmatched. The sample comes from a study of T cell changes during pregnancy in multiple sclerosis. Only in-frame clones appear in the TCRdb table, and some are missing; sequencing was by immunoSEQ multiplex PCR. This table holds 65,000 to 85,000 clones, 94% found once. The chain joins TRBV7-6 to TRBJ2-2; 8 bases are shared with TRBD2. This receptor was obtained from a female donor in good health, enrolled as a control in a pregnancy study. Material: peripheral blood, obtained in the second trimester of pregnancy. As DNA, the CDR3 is TGTGCCAGCAGCCCCAGCGGGGGAAACACCGGGGAGCTGTTTTTT. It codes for CASSPSGGNTGELFF.